The subject of this entry is one T cell receptor beta chain. Its antigen remains unidentified. This sample is drawn from a study of blood T cells in healthy people across ages. Primed by a sample-barcoded 5' primer and a J-beta primer mix, a second PCR proceeded for roughly 6 to 12 cycles. TCRdb reprocessed the 5' RACE reads with MiXCR, giving one entry per CDR3 protein. In the table there are hundreds of thousands of distinct CDR3 sequences, under 30% of which are singletons. V dropped 6 bases and J dropped 4; count of bases not matched to a gene: 9. The germline V gene encodes CDR1 DFQATT and CDR2 SNEGSKA (reference sequence). This CDR3 spans 14 amino acids. Study-wide findings and caveats: Naive CD4+ cells and diversity were both higher in long-lived donors than in aged donors. PBMCs went unsorted, and a conclusive naive versus antigen-experienced comparison was therefore prevented.

The sample was also reused in another study, on T cells of mothers and their children.

This TCR came from a boy aged 5-17 years in good health. The genes are TRBV20-1 and TRBJ2-1; TRBD2 matches at 7 bases. Source material: blood. In nucleotides, the CDR3 is TGCAGTGCAGGTCTCCTAGCGGTTTACAATGAGCAGTTCTTC. This encodes CSAGLLAVYNEQFF.